This record looks at one T cell receptor (beta chain) sequence and its context. The data were taken from a study of cytomegalovirus exposure and HLA in healthy donors. The CDR3 extends over 14 amino acids. J gave up 6 bases and V 7 bases, and 10 bases lay outside the gene matches. The V gene's germline CDR1 is LNHDA and CDR2 SQIVND (reference sequence). Sequenced by immunoSEQ multiplex PCR; TCRdb stores in-frame clones only, minus some. The table has about 40,000 clones, 80% to 95% seen once; the top ten hold approximately 2.1%. This receptor was taken from a young woman in good health and CMV-seronegative. The V call is TRBV19, the J call TRBJ1-1; 8 bases map to TRBD1. Sequencing was done on a sample of PBMCs. CDR3 sequence: CASTRPDRAPEAFF. CDR3 coding DNA: TGTGCCAGTACCCGACCGGACAGGGCCCCTGAAGCTTTCTTT. The variable domain in full, with the rest retrieved from reference TRBV19 and TRBJ1-1, is DGGITQSPKYLFRKEGQNVTLSCEQNLNHDAMYWYRQDPGQGLRLIYYSQIVNDFQKGDIAEGYSVSREKKESFPLTVTSAQKNPTAFYLCASTRPDRAPEAFFGQGTRLTVV.